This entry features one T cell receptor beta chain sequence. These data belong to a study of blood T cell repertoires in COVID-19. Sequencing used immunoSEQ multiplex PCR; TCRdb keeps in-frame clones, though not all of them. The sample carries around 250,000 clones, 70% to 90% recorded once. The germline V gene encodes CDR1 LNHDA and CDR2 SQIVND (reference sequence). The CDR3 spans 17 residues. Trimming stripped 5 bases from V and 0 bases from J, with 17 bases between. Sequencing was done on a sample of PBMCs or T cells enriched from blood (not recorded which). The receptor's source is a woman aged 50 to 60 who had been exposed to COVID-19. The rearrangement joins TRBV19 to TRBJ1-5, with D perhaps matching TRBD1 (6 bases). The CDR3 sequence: CASSHPKTGSSNQPQHF. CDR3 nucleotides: TGTGCCAGTAGTCACCCCAAAACAGGGTCTAGCAATCAGCCCCAGCATTTT.